The clone carrying this TCR beta chain appeared a few times. What it recognizes is unknown. This entry is derived from a study of CD8 T cells in ankylosing spondylitis. The study, taken as a whole, reports: Earlier authors reported some of these motif variants in reactive arthritis synovial fluid and blood. Significant enrichment of disease-linked clones was reported in matched ankylosing spondylitis synovial fluid. Blood of patients with ankylosing spondylitis appeared to be characterized by a TCR beta motif of fewer than 10 highly homologous variants. CD8+ disease-linked clones were present at relatively low frequencies in blood.

The germline gives CDR1 LGHDT, CDR2 YNNKEL (reference sequence). CDR3 length equals 16 residues. Trimming at V came to 1 base and at J to 3 bases, leaving 8 bases not matched to a gene. It was by quantitative 5'-RACE with molecular barcodes that TCR beta libraries were made. TCRdb re-analysed the 5' RACE reads in MiXCR, keeping a single row per CDR3 protein. The top ten clones hold around 19% of a sample with fewer than 750,000 distinct CDR3 sequences, under 20% of them seen once. The chain uses TRBV3-1 and TRBJ2-5, with 7 nucleotides matching TRBD2. The sample was blood, either unsorted or a sorted T cell fraction (not recorded which). The receptor was derived from a male donor with ankylosing spondylitis. For the CDR3, the DNA is TGTGCCAGCAGCCAAGTGAGGGGACTACAGAAAGAGACCCAGTACTTC. This sequence encodes CASSQVRGLQKETQYF.